The T cell receptor beta chain described here comes from a study of cytomegalovirus exposure and HLA in healthy donors. There are a few counts of this clone. The CDR3 sequence is 13 residues long. Trimming cost V 6 bases and J 7 bases; bases outside gene matches: 8. Germline V CDR1 and CDR2: SGHTA, FQGTGA. The PCR ran on 60 Vbeta and 13 Jbeta primers. Assay used: immunoSEQ multiplex PCR; TCRdb lists only in-frame clones, some missing. The data show under 200,000 clones, 86% seen once. The sample taken for sequencing was PBMCs. The V gene is TRBV7-3, the J gene TRBJ1-1; 7 bases align to TRBD1. The TCR sequence derives from a woman between 25 and 40 years old in good health and CMV-seronegative. The CDR3 nucleotides are TGTGCCAGCAGGTTTTCTCGGGACAGTGAAGCTTTCTTT. Translating it yields CASRFSRDSEAFF.